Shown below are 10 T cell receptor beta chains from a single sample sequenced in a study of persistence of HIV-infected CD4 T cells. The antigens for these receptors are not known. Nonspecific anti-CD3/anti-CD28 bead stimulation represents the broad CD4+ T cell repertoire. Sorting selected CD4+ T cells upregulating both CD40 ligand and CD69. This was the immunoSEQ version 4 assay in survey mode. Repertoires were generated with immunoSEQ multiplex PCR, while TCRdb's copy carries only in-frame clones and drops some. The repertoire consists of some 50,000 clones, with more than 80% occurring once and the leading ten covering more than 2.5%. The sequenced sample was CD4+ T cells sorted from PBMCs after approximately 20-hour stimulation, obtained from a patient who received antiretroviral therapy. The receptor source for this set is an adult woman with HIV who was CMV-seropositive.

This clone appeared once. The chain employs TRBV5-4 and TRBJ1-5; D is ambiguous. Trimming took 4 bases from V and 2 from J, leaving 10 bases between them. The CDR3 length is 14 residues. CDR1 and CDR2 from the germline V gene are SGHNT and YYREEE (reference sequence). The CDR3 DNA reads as TGTGCCAGCAGCCTTGACATGGGCAATCAGCCCCAGCATTTT. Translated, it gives CASSLDMGNQPQHF.

DNA for the CDR3: TGTGCCAGCAGCGTAGGCGTAGACAGGGTGGTTTCACCCCTCCACTTT. Its translation is CASSVGVDRVVSPLHF. The chain joins TRBV9 to TRBJ1-6, with 7 bases that match TRBD1. The CDR3 has 16 residues. Trimming cost V 0 bases and J 9 bases; bases outside gene matches: 9. Per germline, CDR1 SGDLS and CDR2 YYNGEE.

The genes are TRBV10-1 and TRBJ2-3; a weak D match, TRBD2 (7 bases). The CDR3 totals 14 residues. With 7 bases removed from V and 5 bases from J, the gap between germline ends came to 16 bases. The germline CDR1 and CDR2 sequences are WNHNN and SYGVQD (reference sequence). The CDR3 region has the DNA TGCGCCAGCACTGGGGGGGGCTTGGGAGATACGCAGTATTTT. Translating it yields CASTGGGLGDTQYF.

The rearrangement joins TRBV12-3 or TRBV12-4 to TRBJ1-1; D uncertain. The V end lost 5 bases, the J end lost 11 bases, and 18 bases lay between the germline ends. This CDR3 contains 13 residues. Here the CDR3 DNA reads TGTGCCAGCAGTGCCCTGGGGTTCGCGGGGGCTTTCTTT. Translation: CASSALGFAGAFF.

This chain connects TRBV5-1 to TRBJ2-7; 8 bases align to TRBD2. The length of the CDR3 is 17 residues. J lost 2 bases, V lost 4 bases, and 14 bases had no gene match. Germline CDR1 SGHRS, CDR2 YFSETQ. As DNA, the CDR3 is TGCGCCAGCAGCCTAGCCGCAAGCGGGGGCCTAACCTACGAGCAGTACTTC. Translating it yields CASSLAASGGLTYEQYF.

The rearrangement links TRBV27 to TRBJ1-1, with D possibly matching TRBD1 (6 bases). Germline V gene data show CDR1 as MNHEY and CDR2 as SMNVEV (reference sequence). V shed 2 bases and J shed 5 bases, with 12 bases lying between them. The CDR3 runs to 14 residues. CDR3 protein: CASSLLRGATEAFF. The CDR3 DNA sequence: TGTGCCAGCAGTTTACTGCGGGGGGCTACTGAAGCTTTCTTT.

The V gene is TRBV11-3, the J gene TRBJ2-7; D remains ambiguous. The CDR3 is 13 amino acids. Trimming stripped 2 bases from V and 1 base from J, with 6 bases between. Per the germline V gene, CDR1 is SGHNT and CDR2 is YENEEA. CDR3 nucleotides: TGTGCCAGCAGCTTAATTTCGTCCTACGAGCAGTACTTC. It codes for CASSLISSYEQYF.

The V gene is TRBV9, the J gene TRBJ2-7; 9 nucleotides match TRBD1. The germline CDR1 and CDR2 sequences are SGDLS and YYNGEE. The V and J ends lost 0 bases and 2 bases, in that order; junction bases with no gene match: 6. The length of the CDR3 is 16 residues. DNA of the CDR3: TGTGCCAGCAGCGTAGGCTCTACAGGGGGCCCCTACGAGCAGTACTTC. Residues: CASSVGSTGGPYEQYF.

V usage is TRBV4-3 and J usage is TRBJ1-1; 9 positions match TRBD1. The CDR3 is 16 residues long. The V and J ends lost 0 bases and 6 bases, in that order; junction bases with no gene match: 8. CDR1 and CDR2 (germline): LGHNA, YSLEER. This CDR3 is CASSQEMKQGASEAFF. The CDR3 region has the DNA TGCGCCAGCAGCCAAGAAATGAAACAGGGGGCCTCTGAAGCTTTCTTT.

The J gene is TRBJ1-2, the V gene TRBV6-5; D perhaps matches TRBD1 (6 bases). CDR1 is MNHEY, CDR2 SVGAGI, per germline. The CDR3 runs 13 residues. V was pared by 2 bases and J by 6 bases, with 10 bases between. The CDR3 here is CASSYRQEDGYTF. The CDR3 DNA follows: TGTGCCAGCAGTTACCGACAGGAGGATGGCTACACCTTC.